The 2 T cell receptor beta chains below were found in one sample sequenced in a study of vaccination and CD4 T cells after COVID-19. Cultured CD4+ T-cell DNA underwent Oncomine TCR Beta short-read sequencing. TCRdb itself ran the PCR reads through MiXCR, one entry per CDR3 protein. The sample has 8,500 to 10,000 distinct CDR3 sequences, 64% seen once. These receptors' antigens are unknown. Treatment given: roughly 10-day PBMC culture with coronavirus spike peptide pools or control peptides (ViraFEST assay). Sequenced material: CD4+ T cells from blood, cultured in vitro. The source is a human donor who had recovered from COVID-19.

The V gene is TRBV20-1, the J gene TRBJ2-3, with D possibly TRBD2 on 7 matching bases. Germline CDR1 reads DFQATT; CDR2 reads SNEGSKA (reference sequence). V was cut by 2 bases and J by 4 bases, with 13 bases left in between. The CDR3 spans 14 residues. The DNA of the CDR3 is TGCAGTGCTAGAAGGGGGAGGGGCGCAGATACGCAGTATTTT. Protein: CSARRGRGADTQYF.

This chain links TRBV20-1 with TRBJ2-1, with a possible D match to TRBD2 (5 bases). The CDR3 length is 13 residues. V dropped 3 bases and J dropped 6 bases, with 12 bases sitting between them. Germline CDR1 is DFQATT and CDR2 is SNEGSKA (reference sequence). The CDR3 loop reads CSARASKFNEQFF. The CDR3 DNA sequence: TGCAGTGCTAGGGCTAGCAAATTCAATGAGCAGTTCTTC.